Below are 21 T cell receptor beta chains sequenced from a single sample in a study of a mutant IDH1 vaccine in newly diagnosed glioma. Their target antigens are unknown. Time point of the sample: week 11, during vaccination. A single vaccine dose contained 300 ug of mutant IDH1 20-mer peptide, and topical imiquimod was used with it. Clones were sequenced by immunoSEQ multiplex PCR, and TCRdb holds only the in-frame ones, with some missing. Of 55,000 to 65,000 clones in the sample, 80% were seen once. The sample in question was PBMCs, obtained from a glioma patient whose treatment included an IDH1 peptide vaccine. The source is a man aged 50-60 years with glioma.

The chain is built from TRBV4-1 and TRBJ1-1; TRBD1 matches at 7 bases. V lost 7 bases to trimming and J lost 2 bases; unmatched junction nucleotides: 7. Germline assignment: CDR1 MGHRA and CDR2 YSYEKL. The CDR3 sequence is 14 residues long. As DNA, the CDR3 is TGCGCCAGCAACCCGGGACAGTCAAACACTGAAGCTTTCTTT. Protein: CASNPGQSNTEAFF.

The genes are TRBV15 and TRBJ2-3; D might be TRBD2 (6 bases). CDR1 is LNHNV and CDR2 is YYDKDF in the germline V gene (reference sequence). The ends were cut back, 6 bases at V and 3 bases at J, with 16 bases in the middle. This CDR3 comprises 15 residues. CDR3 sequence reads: CATREEAGRTDTQYF. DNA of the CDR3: TGTGCCACCAGAGAGGAGGCGGGAAGGACAGATACGCAGTATTTT.

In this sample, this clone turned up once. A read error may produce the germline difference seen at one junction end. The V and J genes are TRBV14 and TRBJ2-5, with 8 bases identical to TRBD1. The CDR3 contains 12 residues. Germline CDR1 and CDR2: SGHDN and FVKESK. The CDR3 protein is CASSPDRGRRDF. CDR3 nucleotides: TGTGCCAGCAGCCCCGACAGGGGTCGACGAGACTTC.

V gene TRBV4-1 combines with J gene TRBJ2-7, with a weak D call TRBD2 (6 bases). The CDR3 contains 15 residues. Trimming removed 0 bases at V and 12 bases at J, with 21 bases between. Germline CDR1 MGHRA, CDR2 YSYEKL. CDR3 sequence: CASSQDPGQEGWRYF. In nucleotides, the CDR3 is TGCGCCAGCAGCCAAGATCCCGGGCAGGAGGGCTGGCGGTACTTC.

The CDR3, as DNA: TGCGCCAGCAGCTCCCCCGGGACGGGCAAGAACACCGGGGAGCTGTTTTTT. Its protein product is CASSSPGTGKNTGELFF. The chain carries TRBV5-1 and TRBJ2-2; D is perhaps TRBD1 or TRBD2 (5 bases each). The ends were cut back, 3 bases at V and 1 base at J, with 16 bases in the middle. CDR3 length: 17 amino acids. Germline V gene sequence: CDR1 SGHRS, CDR2 YFSETQ.

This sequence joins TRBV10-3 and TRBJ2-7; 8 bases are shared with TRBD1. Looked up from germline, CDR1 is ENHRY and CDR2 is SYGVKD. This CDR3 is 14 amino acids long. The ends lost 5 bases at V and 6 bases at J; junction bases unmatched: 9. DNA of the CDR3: TGTGCCATCAGTTCGACAGGGGATAACGGCGAGCAGTACTTC. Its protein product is CAISSTGDNGEQYF.

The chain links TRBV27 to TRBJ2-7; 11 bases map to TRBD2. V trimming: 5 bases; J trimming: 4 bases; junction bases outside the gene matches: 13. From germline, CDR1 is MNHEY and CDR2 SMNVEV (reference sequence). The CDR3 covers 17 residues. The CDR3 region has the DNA TGTGCCAGCAGTCTGTTCCCCCTAGCGGGGGGCCATTACGAGCAGTACTTC. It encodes CASSLFPLAGGHYEQYF.

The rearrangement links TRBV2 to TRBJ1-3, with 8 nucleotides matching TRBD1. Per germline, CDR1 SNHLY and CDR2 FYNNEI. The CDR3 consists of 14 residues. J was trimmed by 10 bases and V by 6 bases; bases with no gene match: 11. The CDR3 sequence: CASSSDRGRGTIYF. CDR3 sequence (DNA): TGTGCCAGCAGCTCAGACAGGGGTAGAGGAACCATATATTTT.

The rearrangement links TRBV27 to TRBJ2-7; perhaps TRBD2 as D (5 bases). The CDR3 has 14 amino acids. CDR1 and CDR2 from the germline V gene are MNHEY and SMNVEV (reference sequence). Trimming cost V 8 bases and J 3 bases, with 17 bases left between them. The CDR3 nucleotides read TGTGCCAGCGCCTCGGGAACGGGCTTCTACGAGCAGTACTTC. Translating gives CASASGTGFYEQYF.

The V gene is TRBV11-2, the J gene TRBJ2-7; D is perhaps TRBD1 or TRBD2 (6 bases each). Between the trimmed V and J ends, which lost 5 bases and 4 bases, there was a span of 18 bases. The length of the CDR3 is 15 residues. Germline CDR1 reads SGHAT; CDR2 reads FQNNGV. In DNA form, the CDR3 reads TGTGCCAGCAGCCGTTCCGGGGGCCAAGGGTACGAGCAGTACTTC. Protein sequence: CASSRSGGQGYEQYF.

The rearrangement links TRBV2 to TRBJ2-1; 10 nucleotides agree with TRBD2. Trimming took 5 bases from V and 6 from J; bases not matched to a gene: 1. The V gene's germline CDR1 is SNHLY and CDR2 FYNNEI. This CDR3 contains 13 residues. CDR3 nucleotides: TGTGCCAGCAGTAGACTAGCGGGCAATGAGCAGTTCTTC. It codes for CASSRLAGNEQFF.

CDR3 nucleotides: TGTGCCAGCAGTGAATCGCAACAGTCTGATGGCTACACCTTC. This encodes CASSESQQSDGYTF. The rearrangement joins TRBV6-1 to TRBJ1-2; D remains unclear. Trimming shortened V by 2 bases and J by 6 bases, and 13 bases separated the two germline ends. Germline V lookup: CDR1 MNHNS, CDR2 SASEGT. The length of the CDR3 is 14 residues.

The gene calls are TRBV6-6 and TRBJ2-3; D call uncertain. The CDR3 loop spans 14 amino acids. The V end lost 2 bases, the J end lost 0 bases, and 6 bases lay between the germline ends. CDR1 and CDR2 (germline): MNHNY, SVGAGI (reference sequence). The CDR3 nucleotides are TGTGCCAGCAGTTACGGAGCGAGCACAGATACGCAGTATTTT. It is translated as CASSYGASTDTQYF.

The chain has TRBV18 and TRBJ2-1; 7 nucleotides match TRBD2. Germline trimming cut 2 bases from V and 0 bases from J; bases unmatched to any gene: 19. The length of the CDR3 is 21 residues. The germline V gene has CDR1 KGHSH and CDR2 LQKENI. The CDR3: CASSPGSRPITGGSSYNEQFF. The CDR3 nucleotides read TGTGCCAGCTCACCAGGATCGAGGCCTATTACGGGGGGAAGCTCCTACAATGAGCAGTTCTTC.

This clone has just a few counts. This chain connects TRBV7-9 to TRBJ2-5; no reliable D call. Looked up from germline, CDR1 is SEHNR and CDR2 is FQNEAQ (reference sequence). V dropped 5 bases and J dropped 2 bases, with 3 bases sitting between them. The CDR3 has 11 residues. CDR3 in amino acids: CASSRQETQYF. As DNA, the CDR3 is TGTGCCAGCAGCCGTCAAGAGACCCAGTACTTC.

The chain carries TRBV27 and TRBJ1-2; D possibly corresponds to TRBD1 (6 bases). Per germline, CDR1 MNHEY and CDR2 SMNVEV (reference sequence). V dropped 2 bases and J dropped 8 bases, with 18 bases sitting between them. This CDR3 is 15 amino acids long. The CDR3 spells CASSLEGVRFDGYTF. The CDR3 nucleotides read TGTGCCAGCAGTTTAGAGGGGGTTAGGTTTGACGGCTACACCTTC.

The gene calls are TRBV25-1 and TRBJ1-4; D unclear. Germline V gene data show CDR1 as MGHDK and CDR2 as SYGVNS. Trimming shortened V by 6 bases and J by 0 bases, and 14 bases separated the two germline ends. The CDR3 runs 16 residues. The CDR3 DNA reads TGTGCCAGCAGAGGTGGCAGCACCACAACTAATGAAAAACTGTTTTTT. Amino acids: CASRGGSTTTNEKLFF.

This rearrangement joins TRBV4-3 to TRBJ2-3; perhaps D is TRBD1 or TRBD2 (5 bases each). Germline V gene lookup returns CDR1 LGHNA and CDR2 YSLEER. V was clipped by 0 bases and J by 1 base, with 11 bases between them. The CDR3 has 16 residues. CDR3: CASSQELRDRTDTQYF. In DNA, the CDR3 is TGCGCCAGCAGCCAAGAGCTACGGGACCGCACAGATACGCAGTATTTT.

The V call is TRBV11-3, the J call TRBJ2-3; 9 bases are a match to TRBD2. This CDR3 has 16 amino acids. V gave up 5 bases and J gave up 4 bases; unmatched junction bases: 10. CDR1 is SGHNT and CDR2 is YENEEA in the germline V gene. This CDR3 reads CASSPRGAGGADTQYF. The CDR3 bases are TGTGCCAGCAGCCCCCGCGGAGCGGGGGGCGCAGATACGCAGTATTTT.

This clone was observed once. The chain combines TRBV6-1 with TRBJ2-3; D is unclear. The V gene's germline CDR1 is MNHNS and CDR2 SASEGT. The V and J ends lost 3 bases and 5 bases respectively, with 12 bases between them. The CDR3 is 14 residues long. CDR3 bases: TGTGCCAGCAGTGAGGGCCTTTTAGGAGATACGCAGTATTTT. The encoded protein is CASSEGLLGDTQYF.

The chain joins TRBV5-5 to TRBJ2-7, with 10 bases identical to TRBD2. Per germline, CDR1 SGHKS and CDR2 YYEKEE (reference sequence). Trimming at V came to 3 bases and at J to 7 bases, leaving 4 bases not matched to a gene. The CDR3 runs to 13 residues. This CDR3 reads CASSSAGGWEQYF. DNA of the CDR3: TGTGCCAGCAGCTCAGCGGGAGGGTGGGAGCAGTACTTC. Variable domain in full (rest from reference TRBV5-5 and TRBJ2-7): DAGVTQSPTHLIKTRGQQVTLRCSPISGHKSVSWYQQVLGQGPQFIFQYYEKEERGRGNFPDRFSARQFPNYSSELNVNALLLGDSALYLCASSSAGGWEQYFGPGTRLTVT.